This T cell receptor beta chain comes out of a study of T cells in localized non-small cell lung cancer. As to this clone: The target antigen is unknown.

The assay was immunoSEQ multiplex PCR, and TCRdb's table has in-frame clones only and misses some. Of tens of thousands of clones in the sample, 88% were seen once. Trimming took 3 bases from V and 6 from J; bases not matched to a gene: 5. The CDR3 totals 15 residues. Germline V lookup: CDR1 SGHNT, CDR2 YYREEE (reference sequence). Study results and caveats: Maximal T cell clonality occurred in uninvolved adjacent lung, with tumor ranking below it. Tumor samples were not multi-region, leaving intratumor heterogeneity unexcluded.

The J gene is TRBJ1-5, the V gene TRBV5-4; TRBD1 matches at 11 bases. The sequence was collected from a woman aged 35-70 years with stage I squamous cell lung carcinoma. Source: peripheral blood, taken before any cancer treatment. As DNA, the CDR3 is TGTGCCAGCAGCTGGGGACAGGGGGAAGCTCAGCCCCAGCATTTT. Encoded protein: CASSWGQGEAQPQHF.